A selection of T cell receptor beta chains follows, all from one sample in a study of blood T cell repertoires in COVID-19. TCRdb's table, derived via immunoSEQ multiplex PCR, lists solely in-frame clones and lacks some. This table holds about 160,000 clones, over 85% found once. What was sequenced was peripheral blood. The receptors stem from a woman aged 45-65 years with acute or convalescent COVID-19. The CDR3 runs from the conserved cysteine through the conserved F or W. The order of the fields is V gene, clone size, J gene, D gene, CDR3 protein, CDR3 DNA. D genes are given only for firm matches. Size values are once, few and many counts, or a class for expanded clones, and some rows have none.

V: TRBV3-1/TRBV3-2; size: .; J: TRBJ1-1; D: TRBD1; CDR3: CASSQTGPSEAFF; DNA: TGTGCCAGCAGCCAGACAGGGCCCTCAGAAGCTTTCTTT
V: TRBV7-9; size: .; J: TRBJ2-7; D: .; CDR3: CASRDKGVQYF; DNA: TGTGCCAGCAGAGATAAGGGGGTGCAGTACTTC
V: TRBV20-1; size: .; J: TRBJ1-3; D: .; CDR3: CSASLGLAAGAPSGNTIYF; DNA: TGCAGTGCTAGTTTAGGTCTGGCTGCAGGGGCCCCCTCTGGAAACACCATATATTTT
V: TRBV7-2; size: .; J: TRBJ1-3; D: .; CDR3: CASSLVAGNTIYF; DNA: TGTGCCAGCAGCTTAGTGGCAGGAAACACCATATATTTT
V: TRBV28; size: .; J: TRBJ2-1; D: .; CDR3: CASRPPTLGEQFF; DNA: TGTGCCAGCAGACCGCCAACGCTAGGTGAGCAGTTCTTC
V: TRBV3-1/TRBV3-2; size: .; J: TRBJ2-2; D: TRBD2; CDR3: CASSPGLVNGGELFF; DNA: TGTGCCAGCAGCCCTGGACTAGTTAATGGCGGGGAGCTGTTTTTT
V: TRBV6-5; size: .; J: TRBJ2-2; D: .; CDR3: CASTEPGRNTGELFF; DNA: TGTGCCAGCACCGAACCGGGTCGAAACACCGGGGAGCTGTTTTTT
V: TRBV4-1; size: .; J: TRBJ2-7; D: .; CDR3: CASSQGSGVGGEQYF; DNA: TGCGCCAGCAGCCAAGGGTCCGGTGTAGGGGGCGAGCAGTACTTC
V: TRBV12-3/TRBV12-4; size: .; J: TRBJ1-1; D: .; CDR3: CASSFTFATEAFF; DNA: TGTGCCAGCAGTTTTACATTTGCCACTGAAGCTTTCTTT
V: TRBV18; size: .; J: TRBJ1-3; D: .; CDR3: CASSTGVSSSGNTIYF; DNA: TGTGCCAGCTCCACCGGAGTCTCCAGCTCTGGAAACACCATATATTTT
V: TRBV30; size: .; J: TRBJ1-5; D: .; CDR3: CAWSVPDNPGNQPQHF; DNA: TGTGCCTGGAGTGTACCCGATAATCCGGGCAATCAGCCCCAGCATTTT
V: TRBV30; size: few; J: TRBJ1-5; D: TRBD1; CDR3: CAWSAETGRSNQPQHF; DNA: TGTGCCTGGAGTGCCGAGACAGGGAGGAGCAATCAGCCCCAGCATTTT
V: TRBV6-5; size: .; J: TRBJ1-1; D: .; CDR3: CASSHTPYEAFF; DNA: TGTGCCAGCAGTCACACCCCGTACGAAGCTTTCTTT
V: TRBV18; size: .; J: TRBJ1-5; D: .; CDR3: CASSPQGNNQPQHF; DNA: TGTGCCAGCTCACCACAGGGGAACAATCAGCCCCAGCATTTT